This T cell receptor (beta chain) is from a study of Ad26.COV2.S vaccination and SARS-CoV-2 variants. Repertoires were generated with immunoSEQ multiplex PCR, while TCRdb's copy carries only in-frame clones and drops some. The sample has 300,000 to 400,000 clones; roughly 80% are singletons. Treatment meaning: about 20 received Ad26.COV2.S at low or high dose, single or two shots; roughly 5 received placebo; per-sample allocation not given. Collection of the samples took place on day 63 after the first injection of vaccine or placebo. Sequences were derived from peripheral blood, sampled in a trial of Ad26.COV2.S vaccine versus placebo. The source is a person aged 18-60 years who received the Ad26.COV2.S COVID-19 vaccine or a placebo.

CDR3 region: CASSKWGRMEETQYF. The CDR3 DNA is TGTGCCAGCAGCAAATGGGGGCGGATGGAAGAGACCCAGTACTTC. This chain connects TRBV27 to TRBJ2-5; the D gene is possibly TRBD1 (6 bases). Per the germline V gene, CDR1 is MNHEY and CDR2 is SMNVEV (reference sequence). Trimming stripped 6 bases from V and 3 bases from J, with 17 bases between. This CDR3 is 15 amino acids long.